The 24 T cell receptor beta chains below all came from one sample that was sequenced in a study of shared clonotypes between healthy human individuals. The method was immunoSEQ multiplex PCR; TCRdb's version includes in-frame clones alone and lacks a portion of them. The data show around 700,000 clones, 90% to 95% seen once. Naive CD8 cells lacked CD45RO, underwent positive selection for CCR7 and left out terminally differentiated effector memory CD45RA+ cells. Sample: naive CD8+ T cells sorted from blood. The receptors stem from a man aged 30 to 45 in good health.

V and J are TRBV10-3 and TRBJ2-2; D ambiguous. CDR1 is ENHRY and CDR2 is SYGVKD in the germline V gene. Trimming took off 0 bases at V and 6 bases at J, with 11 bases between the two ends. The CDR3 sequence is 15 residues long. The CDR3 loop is CAISESLLLPGELFF. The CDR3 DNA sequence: TGTGCCATCAGTGAGTCCTTACTATTGCCCGGGGAGCTGTTTTTT.

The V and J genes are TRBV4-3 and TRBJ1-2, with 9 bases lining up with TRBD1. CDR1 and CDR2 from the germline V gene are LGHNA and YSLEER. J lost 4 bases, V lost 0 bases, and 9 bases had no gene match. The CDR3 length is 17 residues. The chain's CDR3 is CASSQDRQGQGIYGYTF. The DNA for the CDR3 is TGCGCCAGCAGCCAAGATCGTCAGGGACAGGGCATCTATGGCTACACCTTC.

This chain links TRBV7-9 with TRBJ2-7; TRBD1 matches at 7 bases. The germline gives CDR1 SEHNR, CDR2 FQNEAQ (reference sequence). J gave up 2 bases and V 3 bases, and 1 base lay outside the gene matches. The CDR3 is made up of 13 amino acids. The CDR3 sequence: CASSFGQAYEQYF. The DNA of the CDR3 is TGTGCCAGCAGCTTTGGACAGGCCTACGAGCAGTACTTC.

CDR3 in amino acids: CASSPKGGSGETQYF. The CDR3 DNA follows: TGTGCCAGCAGCCCAAAGGGAGGATCTGGAGAGACCCAGTACTTC. The rearrangement joins TRBV7-1 to TRBJ2-5, with D tentatively TRBD2 (6 bases). TRBV7-1 is classed as an ORF, of uncertain function. The V and J ends lost 5 bases and 4 bases respectively, with 17 bases between them. The CDR3 is made up of 15 amino acids.

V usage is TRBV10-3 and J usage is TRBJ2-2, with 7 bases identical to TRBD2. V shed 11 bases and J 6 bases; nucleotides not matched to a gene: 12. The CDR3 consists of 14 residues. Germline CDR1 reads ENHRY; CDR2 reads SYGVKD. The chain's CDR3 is CAGASGEGAGELFF. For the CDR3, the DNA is TGTGCCGGGGCTAGCGGAGAGGGAGCCGGGGAGCTGTTTTTT.

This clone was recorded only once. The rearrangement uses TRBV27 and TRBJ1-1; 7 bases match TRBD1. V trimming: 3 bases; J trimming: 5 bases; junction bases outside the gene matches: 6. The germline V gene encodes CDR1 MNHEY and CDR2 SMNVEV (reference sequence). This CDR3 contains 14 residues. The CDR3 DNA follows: TGTGCCAGCAGTTTGTCAGGGGGGGGGACTGAAGCTTTCTTT. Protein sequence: CASSLSGGGTEAFF.

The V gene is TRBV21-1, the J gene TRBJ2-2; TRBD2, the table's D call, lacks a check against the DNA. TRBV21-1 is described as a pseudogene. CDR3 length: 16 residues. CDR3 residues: CASSKSRAENTGELFF. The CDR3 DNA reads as TGTGCCAGCAGCAAATCTCGAGCGGAGAACACCGGGGAGCTGTTTTTT.

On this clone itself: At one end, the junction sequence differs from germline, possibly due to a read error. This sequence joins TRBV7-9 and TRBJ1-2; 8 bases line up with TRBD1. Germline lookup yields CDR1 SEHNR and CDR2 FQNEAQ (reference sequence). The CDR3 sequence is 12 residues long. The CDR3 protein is CASSSGQAFNSF. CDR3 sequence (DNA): TGTGCCAGCAGCTCGGGACAGGCCTTTAACTCCTTC.

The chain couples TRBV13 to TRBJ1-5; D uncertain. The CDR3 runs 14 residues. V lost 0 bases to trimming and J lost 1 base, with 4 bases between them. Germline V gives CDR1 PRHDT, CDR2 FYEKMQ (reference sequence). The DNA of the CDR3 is TGTGCCAGCAGCTTAGGTGGCAGCAATCAGCCCCAGCATTTT. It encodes CASSLGGSNQPQHF.

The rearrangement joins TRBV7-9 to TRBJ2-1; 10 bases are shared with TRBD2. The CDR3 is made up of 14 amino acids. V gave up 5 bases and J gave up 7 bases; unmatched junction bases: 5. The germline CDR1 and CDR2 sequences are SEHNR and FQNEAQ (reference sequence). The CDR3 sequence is CASSKASGSNEQFF. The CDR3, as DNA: TGTGCCAGCAGCAAGGCTAGCGGGAGTAATGAGCAGTTCTTC. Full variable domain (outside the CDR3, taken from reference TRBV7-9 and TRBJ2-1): DTGVSQNPRHKITKRGQNVTFRCDPISEHNRLYWYRQTLGQGPEFLTYFQNEAQLEKSRLLSDRFSAERPKGSFSTLEIQRTEQGDSAMYLCASSKASGSNEQFFGPGTRLTVL.

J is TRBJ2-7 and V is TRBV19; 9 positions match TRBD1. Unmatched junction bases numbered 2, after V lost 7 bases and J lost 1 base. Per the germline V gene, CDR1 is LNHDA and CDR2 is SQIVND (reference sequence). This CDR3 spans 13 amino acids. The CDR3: CASKTGGSYEQYF. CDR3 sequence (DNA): TGTGCCAGTAAGACAGGGGGATCCTACGAGCAGTACTTC.

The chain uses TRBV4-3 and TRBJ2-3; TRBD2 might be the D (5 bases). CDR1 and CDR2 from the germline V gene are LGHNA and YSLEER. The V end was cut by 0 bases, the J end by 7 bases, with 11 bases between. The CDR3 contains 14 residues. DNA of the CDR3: TGCGCCAGCAGCCAAGACCTTAGCGTGTATACGCAGTATTTT. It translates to CASSQDLSVYTQYF.

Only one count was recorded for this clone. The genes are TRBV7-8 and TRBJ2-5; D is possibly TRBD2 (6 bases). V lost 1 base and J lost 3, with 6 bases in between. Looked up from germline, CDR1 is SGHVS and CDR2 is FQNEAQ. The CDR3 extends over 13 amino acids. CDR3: CASSLGGKETQYF. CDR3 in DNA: TGTGCCAGCAGCTTAGGCGGGAAAGAGACCCAGTACTTC.

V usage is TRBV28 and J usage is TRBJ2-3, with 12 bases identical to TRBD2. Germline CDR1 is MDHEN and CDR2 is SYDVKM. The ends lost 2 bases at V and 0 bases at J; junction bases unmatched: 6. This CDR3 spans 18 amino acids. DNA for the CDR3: TGTGCCAGCAGTTTAGTGGCTAGCGGGAGGGGTAGCACAGATACGCAGTATTTT. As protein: CASSLVASGRGSTDTQYF.

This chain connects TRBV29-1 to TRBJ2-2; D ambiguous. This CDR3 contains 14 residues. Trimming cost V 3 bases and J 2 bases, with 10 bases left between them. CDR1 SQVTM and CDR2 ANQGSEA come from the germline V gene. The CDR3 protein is CSVDSQGNTGELFF. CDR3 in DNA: TGCAGCGTTGACTCCCAAGGAAACACCGGGGAGCTGTTTTTT.

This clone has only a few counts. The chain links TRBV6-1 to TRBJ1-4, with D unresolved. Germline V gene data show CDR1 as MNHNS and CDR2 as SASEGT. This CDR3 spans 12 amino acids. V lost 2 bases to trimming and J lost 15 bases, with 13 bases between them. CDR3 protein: CASSENEAEMFF. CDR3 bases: TGTGCCAGCAGTGAAAACGAGGCGGAAATGTTTTTT.

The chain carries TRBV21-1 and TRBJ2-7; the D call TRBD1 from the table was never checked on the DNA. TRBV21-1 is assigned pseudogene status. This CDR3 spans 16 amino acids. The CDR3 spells CASGSPTDRSSYEQYF. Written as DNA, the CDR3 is TGTGCCAGCGGGTCACCGACGGACAGGAGCTCCTACGAGCAGTACTTC.

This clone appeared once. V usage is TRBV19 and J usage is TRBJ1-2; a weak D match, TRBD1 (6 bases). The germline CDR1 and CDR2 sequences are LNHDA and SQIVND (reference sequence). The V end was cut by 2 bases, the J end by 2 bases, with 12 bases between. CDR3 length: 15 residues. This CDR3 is CASSITGQRNYGYTF. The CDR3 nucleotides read TGTGCCAGTAGTATAACAGGGCAGAGGAACTATGGCTACACCTTC.

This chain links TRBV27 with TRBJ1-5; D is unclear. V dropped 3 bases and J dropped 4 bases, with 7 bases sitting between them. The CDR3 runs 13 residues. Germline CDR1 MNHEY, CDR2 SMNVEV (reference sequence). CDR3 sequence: CASSLQENQPQHF. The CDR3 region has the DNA TGTGCCAGCAGTTTGCAAGAGAATCAGCCCCAGCATTTT.

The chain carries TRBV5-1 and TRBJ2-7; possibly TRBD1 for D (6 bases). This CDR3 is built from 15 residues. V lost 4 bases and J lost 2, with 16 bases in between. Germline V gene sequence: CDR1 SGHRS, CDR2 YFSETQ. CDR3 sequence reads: CASSLGTSTTYEQYF. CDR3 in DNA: TGCGCCAGCAGCCTCGGGACATCGACCACCTACGAGCAGTACTTC.

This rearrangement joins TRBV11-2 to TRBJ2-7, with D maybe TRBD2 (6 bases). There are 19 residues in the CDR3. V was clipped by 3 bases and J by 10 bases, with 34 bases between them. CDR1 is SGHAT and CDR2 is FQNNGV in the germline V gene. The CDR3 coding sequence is TGTGCCAGCAGCTTGATAAGAGGAACAATCGGAATAATTGGGGGACTCCAGTACTTC. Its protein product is CASSLIRGTIGIIGGLQYF. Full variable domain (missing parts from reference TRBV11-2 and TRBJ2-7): EAGVAQSPRYKIIEKRQSVAFWCNPISGHATLYWYQQILGQGPKLLIQFQNNGVVDDSQLPKDRFSAERLKGVDSTLKIQPAKLEDSAVYLCASSLIRGTIGIIGGLQYFGPGTRLTVT.

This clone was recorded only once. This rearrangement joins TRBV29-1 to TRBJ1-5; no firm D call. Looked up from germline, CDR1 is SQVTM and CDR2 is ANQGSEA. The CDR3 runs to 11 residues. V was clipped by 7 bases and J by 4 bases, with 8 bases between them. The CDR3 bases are TGCAGCGGGATTGGTAATCAGCCCCAGCATTTT. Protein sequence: CSGIGNQPQHF.

The CDR3, as DNA: TGCAGCGTCGACCGGGACGGAGCCTACGAGCAGTACTTC. It translates to CSVDRDGAYEQYF. The chain is built from TRBV29-1 and TRBJ2-7; tentatively, D is TRBD1 or TRBD2 (5 bases each). Germline CDR1 and CDR2: SQVTM and ANQGSEA. Trimming shortened V by 6 bases and J by 2 bases, and 14 bases separated the two germline ends. CDR3 length equals 13 residues.

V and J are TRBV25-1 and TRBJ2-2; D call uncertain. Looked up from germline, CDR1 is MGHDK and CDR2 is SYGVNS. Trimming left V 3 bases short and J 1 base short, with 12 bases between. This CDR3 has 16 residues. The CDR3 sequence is CASSDPKGENTGELFF. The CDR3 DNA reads TGTGCCAGCAGTGACCCTAAGGGCGAGAACACCGGGGAGCTGTTTTTT.